The rows below give T cell receptor beta chains drawn from one sample of a study of blood T cells in healthy people across ages. TCRdb re-called the 5' RACE reads with MiXCR, one entry per CDR3 protein. Among 890,000 or so distinct CDR3 sequences listed, 62% were seen once. The sequencing sample was made of blood. All receptors come from a man aged 25-45 years in good health. The CDR3 runs from the conserved cysteine through the conserved F or W. D genes are given only for firm matches. Not every row has a clone size; where given, it reads once, few, many or a size class.

cdr3_nt: TGTGCCAGCAGCCAAGTGTGGGACTTGGACACTGAAGCTTTCTTT
cdr3_aa: CASSQVWDLDTEAFF
clone_size: -
j_call: TRBJ1-1
v_call: TRBV4-2
d_call: -

cdr3_nt: TGTGCCAGCAGTAGGGAGGGGAACACTGAAGCTTTCTTT
cdr3_aa: CASSREGNTEAFF
clone_size: many
j_call: TRBJ1-1
v_call: TRBV2
d_call: -

cdr3_nt: TGTGCCAGCAGTCAGCCCTCAGCTTCGGAAAAACTGTTTTTT
cdr3_aa: CASSQPSASEKLFF
clone_size: -
j_call: TRBJ1-4
v_call: TRBV28
d_call: -

cdr3_nt: TGTGCCAGCACCACGGGGGCCCACAATGAGCAGTTCTTC
cdr3_aa: CASTTGAHNEQFF
clone_size: -
j_call: TRBJ2-1
v_call: TRBV12-3/TRBV12-4
d_call: -

cdr3_nt: TGTGCCAGCAGCGTAGATCCAGGGACAGGGAGTATGGATACGCAGTATTTT
cdr3_aa: CASSVDPGTGSMDTQYF
clone_size: -
j_call: TRBJ2-3
v_call: TRBV9
d_call: TRBD1

cdr3_nt: TGCGCCAGCAGCAGGGAAGCCTATAATTCACCCCTCCACTTT
cdr3_aa: CASSREAYNSPLHF
clone_size: few
j_call: TRBJ1-6
v_call: TRBV4-3
d_call: -

cdr3_nt: TGCAGTGCTAGAGGTCTGGGAACAGGGGGTTTGAACGAGCAGTACTTC
cdr3_aa: CSARGLGTGGLNEQYF
clone_size: -
j_call: TRBJ2-7
v_call: TRBV20-1
d_call: TRBD1

cdr3_nt: TGTGCCAGCAGGGCCTGGACAGGGGTGTTAGATACGCAGTATTTT
cdr3_aa: CASRAWTGVLDTQYF
clone_size: -
j_call: TRBJ2-3
v_call: TRBV6-1
d_call: TRBD1

cdr3_nt: TGTGCCAGCAGCCCTGAAGTTGCCTATGGCTACACCTTC
cdr3_aa: CASSPEVAYGYTF
clone_size: -
j_call: TRBJ1-2
v_call: TRBV7-9
d_call: -

cdr3_nt: TGCAGTGCCACCGACGACAGGGGGCCCGGGGAGCTGTTTTTT
cdr3_aa: CSATDDRGPGELFF
clone_size: -
j_call: TRBJ2-2
v_call: TRBV20-1
d_call: TRBD1

cdr3_nt: TGCGCCATCGACAACAACAGGGCCCAAGAGACCCAGTACTTC
cdr3_aa: CAIDNNRAQETQYF
clone_size: -
j_call: TRBJ2-5
v_call: TRBV5-1
d_call: -

cdr3_nt: TGTGCCAGCAGTAGGGCGGCGGCAGATACGCAGTATTTT
cdr3_aa: CASSRAAADTQYF
clone_size: few
j_call: TRBJ2-3
v_call: TRBV6-5
d_call: -

cdr3_nt: TGCAGCGTTGTAGACCGCGGGGGCTACACCTTC
cdr3_aa: CSVVDRGGYTF
clone_size: -
j_call: TRBJ1-2
v_call: TRBV29-1
d_call: -

cdr3_nt: TGTGCCAGCAGCGTAACGGGACAGACCTACGAGCAGTACTTC
cdr3_aa: CASSVTGQTYEQYF
clone_size: -
j_call: TRBJ2-7
v_call: TRBV9
d_call: TRBD1

cdr3_nt: TGTGCCAGCAGTTCCTCCCCGGGACAGGGAAACGAGCAGTACTTC
cdr3_aa: CASSSSPGQGNEQYF
clone_size: few
j_call: TRBJ2-7
v_call: TRBV7-2
d_call: TRBD1

cdr3_nt: TGTGCCAGCAGCCCCCGACAGGGGAAAGACTCCTACGAGCAGTACTTC
cdr3_aa: CASSPRQGKDSYEQYF
clone_size: -
j_call: TRBJ2-7
v_call: TRBV7-9
d_call: TRBD1

cdr3_nt: TGTGCCAGCAGCTTAGTTAGCGGGGGGCTCGACGATACGCAGTATTTT
cdr3_aa: CASSLVSGGLDDTQYF
clone_size: -
j_call: TRBJ2-3
v_call: TRBV7-2
d_call: TRBD2

cdr3_nt: TGTGCCAGCAGCGAGACAGGGGGCAGAAAGACCCAGTACTTC
cdr3_aa: CASSETGGRKTQYF
clone_size: -
j_call: TRBJ2-5
v_call: TRBV11-2
d_call: TRBD1

cdr3_nt: TGTGCCAGCTCACCAAGTGAGGGGAGTGTTCAGCCCCAGCATTTT
cdr3_aa: CASSPSEGSVQPQHF
clone_size: few
j_call: TRBJ1-5
v_call: TRBV18
d_call: -

cdr3_nt: TGCAGCGTTGGGGGAAACCCAAGTATGTACGAGCAGTACTTC
cdr3_aa: CSVGGNPSMYEQYF
clone_size: -
j_call: TRBJ2-7
v_call: TRBV29-1
d_call: -

cdr3_nt: TGTGCCATCAGTGACGGGCCAGGGCGAACCTACGAGCAGTACTTC
cdr3_aa: CAISDGPGRTYEQYF
clone_size: -
j_call: TRBJ2-7
v_call: TRBV10-3
d_call: -

cdr3_nt: TGCAGCGTTGTAATGGCGGGATTCGAGACCCAGTACTTC
cdr3_aa: CSVVMAGFETQYF
clone_size: few
j_call: TRBJ2-5
v_call: TRBV29-1
d_call: -

cdr3_nt: TGCGCCAGCAGCTTCTGGGACAGGGCCCACAATGAGCAGTTCTTC
cdr3_aa: CASSFWDRAHNEQFF
clone_size: -
j_call: TRBJ2-1
v_call: TRBV5-1
d_call: TRBD1

cdr3_nt: TGCAGCGTCGCCTCAGGGAGGGAGACCCAGTTCTTC
cdr3_aa: CSVASGRETQFF
clone_size: -
j_call: TRBJ2-1
v_call: TRBV29-1
d_call: TRBD2

cdr3_nt: TGTGCCAGCAGCGCCGGGACAGCTCTCAATGAGCAGTTCTTC
cdr3_aa: CASSAGTALNEQFF
clone_size: -
j_call: TRBJ2-1
v_call: TRBV9
d_call: TRBD1

cdr3_nt: TGTGCCAGCATGCGGGGAGGGTCGGAGACCCAGTACTTC
cdr3_aa: CASMRGGSETQYF
clone_size: -
j_call: TRBJ2-5
v_call: TRBV6-2/TRBV6-3
d_call: TRBD2

cdr3_nt: TGTGCCAGCAGCGGACCTGGGACAGCCAACTACAATGAGCAGTTCTTC
cdr3_aa: CASSGPGTANYNEQFF
clone_size: -
j_call: TRBJ2-1
v_call: TRBV9
d_call: TRBD1

cdr3_nt: TGTGCCAGCAGTGAAGAACTACAGGGGGCGAGGTACGAGCAGTACTTC
cdr3_aa: CASSEELQGARYEQYF
clone_size: -
j_call: TRBJ2-7
v_call: TRBV2
d_call: TRBD1

cdr3_nt: TGTGCCAGCAGCTTAGAGGGCGGAGAAGCTTTCTTT
cdr3_aa: CASSLEGGEAFF
clone_size: few
j_call: TRBJ1-1
v_call: TRBV11-3
d_call: -

cdr3_nt: TGTGCCAGCAGTCCGGGACAGGGGGCCGACAATGAGCAGTTCTTC
cdr3_aa: CASSPGQGADNEQFF
clone_size: -
j_call: TRBJ2-1
v_call: TRBV12-3/TRBV12-4
d_call: TRBD1

cdr3_nt: TGCGCCAGCAGTCAAGATTGGGGGGGGGTGTTTCAAGAGACCCAGTACTTC
cdr3_aa: CASSQDWGGVFQETQYF
clone_size: -
j_call: TRBJ2-5
v_call: TRBV4-3
d_call: TRBD2

cdr3_nt: TGTGCCAGCAGCGTTGGGAGGAGTGCAACTAATGAAAAACTGTTTTTT
cdr3_aa: CASSVGRSATNEKLFF
clone_size: -
j_call: TRBJ1-4
v_call: TRBV9
d_call: -

cdr3_nt: TGTGCCAGCGTTTCACCCCTCCACTTT
cdr3_aa: CASVSPLHF
clone_size: few
j_call: TRBJ1-6
v_call: TRBV7-9
d_call: -

cdr3_nt: TGTGCCAGCAGCCCTGAAACCGGGGGGGAGAATGAGCAGTTCTTC
cdr3_aa: CASSPETGGENEQFF
clone_size: -
j_call: TRBJ2-1
v_call: TRBV4-2
d_call: TRBD2

cdr3_nt: TGTGCCAGCAGCTTAGCTCAGAGAGATACGCAGTATTTT
cdr3_aa: CASSLAQRDTQYF
clone_size: -
j_call: TRBJ2-3
v_call: TRBV7-9
d_call: -

cdr3_nt: TGCGCCAGCAGCTTGGAGGGGAGATCCTCCTACAATGAGCAGTTCTTC
cdr3_aa: CASSLEGRSSYNEQFF
clone_size: few
j_call: TRBJ2-1
v_call: TRBV5-1
d_call: -

cdr3_nt: TGTGCCGTCCGACTGAGCGGGGGCCACTACGAGCAGTACTTC
cdr3_aa: CAVRLSGGHYEQYF
clone_size: few
j_call: TRBJ2-7
v_call: TRBV10-3
d_call: TRBD2

cdr3_nt: TGTGCCAGCAGTGAAGAAGGCCAGCCGTACAATGAGCAGTTCTTC
cdr3_aa: CASSEEGQPYNEQFF
clone_size: once
j_call: TRBJ2-1
v_call: TRBV6-1
d_call: -

cdr3_nt: TGTGCCAGCAGTCCTGTGGCCGGGCCACGTATTTACACTGAAGCTTTCTTT
cdr3_aa: CASSPVAGPRIYTEAFF
clone_size: once
j_call: TRBJ1-1
v_call: TRBV6-1
d_call: -

cdr3_nt: TGTGCCAGCAGTTACTCGGAAAACTCCTACAATGAGCAGTTCTTC
cdr3_aa: CASSYSENSYNEQFF
clone_size: -
j_call: TRBJ2-1
v_call: TRBV6-2/TRBV6-3
d_call: -

cdr3_nt: TGTGCCAGCAGACCACAGGGTTCCTACGAGCAGTACTTC
cdr3_aa: CASRPQGSYEQYF
clone_size: few
j_call: TRBJ2-7
v_call: TRBV3-1
d_call: -

cdr3_nt: TGCGCCAGCAGCCACGCGACATTCCCCTACAATGAGCAGTTCTTC
cdr3_aa: CASSHATFPYNEQFF
clone_size: -
j_call: TRBJ2-1
v_call: TRBV4-3
d_call: -

cdr3_nt: TGCGCCAGCAGCCAGAGGGCCCTAGAGACCCAGTACTTC
cdr3_aa: CASSQRALETQYF
clone_size: -
j_call: TRBJ2-5
v_call: TRBV4-1
d_call: -

cdr3_nt: TGCGCCAGCAGCCACCCGGACAGGACCTACGAGCAGTACTTC
cdr3_aa: CASSHPDRTYEQYF
clone_size: -
j_call: TRBJ2-7
v_call: TRBV5-1
d_call: TRBD1

cdr3_nt: TGTGCCAGCAGCTTAGATCCCCGGATTGGAGAGACCCAGTACTTC
cdr3_aa: CASSLDPRIGETQYF
clone_size: few
j_call: TRBJ2-5
v_call: TRBV7-2
d_call: -

cdr3_nt: TGTGCCTGGAGGAAGGCTAGCGGGGCTTACAATGAGCAGTTCTTC
cdr3_aa: CAWRKASGAYNEQFF
clone_size: -
j_call: TRBJ2-1
v_call: TRBV30
d_call: TRBD2

cdr3_nt: TGTGCCAGCAGTTTCTTCGTCAGGGGGTACGAGCAGTACTTC
cdr3_aa: CASSFFVRGYEQYF
clone_size: -
j_call: TRBJ2-7
v_call: TRBV12-3/TRBV12-4
d_call: TRBD1

cdr3_nt: TGTGCCAGCAGTTACGCGGGCCTTGGGAATTCACCCCTCCACTTT
cdr3_aa: CASSYAGLGNSPLHF
clone_size: -
j_call: TRBJ1-6
v_call: TRBV6-2/TRBV6-3
d_call: -

cdr3_nt: TGTGCCAGCAGTTCCCCGGGGGCGGCCTACAATGAGCAGTTCTTC
cdr3_aa: CASSSPGAAYNEQFF
clone_size: few
j_call: TRBJ2-1
v_call: TRBV12-3/TRBV12-4
d_call: -

cdr3_nt: TGTGCCAGCAGCGGGCCGGGACAGGGGAAAAACATTCAGTACTTC
cdr3_aa: CASSGPGQGKNIQYF
clone_size: -
j_call: TRBJ2-4
v_call: TRBV7-9
d_call: TRBD1